These 26 T cell receptor beta chains came from one sample sequenced in a study of regulatory T cells in long-lasting Graves disease. With iRepertoire HTBI primers and Arm-PCR of CDR3 regions, TCR beta libraries were built. TCRdb re-called the multiplex PCR reads with MiXCR, one entry per CDR3 protein. The sample includes more than 300,000 distinct CDR3 sequences, roughly 16% of them seen just once. The time point: newly diagnosed GD, antithyroid drugs for less than 3 months. PBMC-extracted RNA yielded the TCR library. Sequenced material: peripheral blood mononuclear cells (PBMCs), taken at new diagnosis, from a patient treated with antithyroid drugs. The receptors were sampled from a female donor with Graves disease.

As for this clonotype: A much larger clone lies a single base off, so this may be a read error. The gene calls are TRBV11-2 and TRBJ1-2; D is unresolved. V lost 2 bases, J lost 7 bases, and 8 bases lay in between. Germline CDR1 reads SGHAT; CDR2 reads FQNNGV. This CDR3 is 12 amino acids long. As DNA, the CDR3 is TGTGCCAGCAGCTTAAAAGGCTGTGGCTACACCTTC. Translated: CASSLKGCGYTF.

At least ten counts were recorded for this clonotype. The chain links TRBV5-6 to TRBJ1-1; 10 bases line up with TRBD1. The CDR3 totals 16 residues. Germline CDR1 SGHDT, CDR2 YYEEEE. J gave up 5 bases and V 0 bases, and 7 bases lay outside the gene matches. The CDR3: CASSLGQGAGETEAFF. The CDR3 region has the DNA TGTGCCAGCAGCTTGGGACAGGGGGCCGGAGAAACTGAAGCTTTCTTT.

This clonotype was counted at least ten times. V is TRBV12-3 or TRBV12-4 and J is TRBJ2-7, with 7 bases lining up with TRBD1. Trimming took 3 bases from V and 2 from J; bases not matched to a gene: 1. CDR3 length: 13 amino acids. The CDR3 loop is CASSFQGAYEQYF. CDR3 coding DNA: TGTGCCAGCAGTTTCCAGGGGGCCTACGAGCAGTACTTC.

This clonotype appeared many times. The CDR3 DNA reads TGTGCCACCAGCAGAGGACTAGCGGGTGTCTACAATGAGCAGTTCTTC. It specifies CATSRGLAGVYNEQFF. The chain is built from TRBV15 and TRBJ2-1; 10 bases fit TRBD2. The CDR3 is 16 amino acids. Germline V gene lookup returns CDR1 LNHNV and CDR2 YYDKDF (reference sequence). Trimming at V came to 1 base and at J to 3 bases, leaving 3 bases not matched to a gene.

The V gene is TRBV6-6, the J gene TRBJ2-7, with TRBD1 matching 7 bases. In germline, CDR1 is MNHNY, CDR2 SVGAGI (reference sequence). The CDR3 is made up of 13 amino acids. Losses at the gene ends were 0 bases for V and 12 bases for J; bases not matched to a gene: 8. CDR3 loop: CASSYSTGPRPYF. CDR3 nucleotides: TGTGCCAGCAGTTACTCGACAGGGCCGCGACCGTACTTC.

The chain is built from TRBV7-6 and TRBJ2-5; 14 bases fit TRBD2. Losses at the gene ends were 4 bases for V and 3 bases for J; bases not matched to a gene: 7. This CDR3 has 17 residues. CDR1 and CDR2 from the germline V gene are SGHVS and FNYEAQ. Here the CDR3 reads CASSSEAGLAGEETQYF. The CDR3, as DNA: TGTGCCAGCAGCTCAGAAGCGGGACTAGCGGGGGAAGAGACCCAGTACTTC.

This chain uses TRBV7-8 with TRBJ2-5, with TRBD2 identical over 8 bases. Trimming removed 1 base from V and 7 bases from J; junction bases left unmatched: 14. This CDR3 comprises 17 residues. Germline-derived CDR1 and CDR2 are SGHVS and FQNEAQ. CDR3 sequence reads: CASSLVYSGRRMGTQYF. Written as DNA, the CDR3 is TGTGCCAGCAGCTTAGTGTACAGCGGGAGACGCATGGGGACCCAGTACTTC.

Ten or more counts support this clonotype. V usage is TRBV11-2 and J usage is TRBJ2-7, with D perhaps TRBD2 (6 bases). The CDR3 loop spans 16 amino acids. Between the trimmed V and J ends, which lost 5 bases and 3 bases, there was a span of 20 bases. Germline V CDR1 and CDR2: SGHAT, FQNNGV. This CDR3 is CASSKTPTSPYYEQYF. The CDR3 DNA reads as TGTGCCAGCAGCAAAACCCCGACTAGTCCTTACTACGAGCAGTACTTC. Filled out from reference TRBV11-2 and TRBJ2-7, the complete variable domain reads EAGVAQSPRYKIIEKRQSVAFWCNPISGHATLYWYQQILGQGPKLLIQFQNNGVVDDSQLPKDRFSAERLKGVDSTLKIQPAKLEDSAVYLCASSKTPTSPYYEQYFGPGTRLTVT.

This clonotype appeared many times. This chain links TRBV7-8 with TRBJ1-4, with TRBD1 as a possible D gene (6 bases). CDR3 length equals 18 residues. V was pared by 5 bases and J by 0 bases, with 19 bases between. Germline V gene data show CDR1 as SGHVS and CDR2 as FQNEAQ. The CDR3, as DNA: TGTGCCAGCAGCAATAGGGGGGAAGGACGGACAACTAATGAAAAACTGTTTTTT. Translation: CASSNRGEGRTTNEKLFF.

This clonotype was counted many times. The V call is TRBV7-8, the J call TRBJ2-2, with a possible D match to TRBD2 (6 bases). The CDR3 is 14 residues long. The V end was cut by 4 bases, the J end by 4 bases, with 10 bases between. CDR1 SGHVS and CDR2 FQNEAQ come from the germline V gene. The CDR3 DNA follows: TGTGCCAGCAGCTCGCGGGACGTCACCGGGGAGCTGTTTTTT. Protein sequence: CASSSRDVTGELFF.

As concerns this clonotype: This clone may be a read error of a much larger clone one base away. The chain combines TRBV29-1 with TRBJ2-5; 7 bases are a match to TRBD2. J gave up 3 bases and V 0 bases, and 7 bases lay outside the gene matches. The CDR3 length is 15 residues. Germline V gene sequence: CDR1 SQVTM, CDR2 ANQGSEA. The CDR3 is CSVEDLGLAEETQYF. CDR3 in DNA: TGCAGCGTTGAAGATCTGGGGCTAGCGGAAGAGACCCAGTACTTC.

This clonotype occurred a few times. This rearrangement joins TRBV30 to TRBJ2-1; 9 nucleotides match TRBD2. CDR1 GTSNPN and CDR2 SVGIG come from the germline V gene (reference sequence). J gave up 7 bases and V 2 bases, and 9 bases lay outside the gene matches. CDR3 size: 15 residues. CDR3 sequence (DNA): TGTGCCTGGAGTCGCGGCGGGGGGGACTTGAATGAGCAGTTCTTC. It encodes CAWSRGGGDLNEQFF.

This clonotype turned up a few times. The chain uses TRBV7-8 and TRBJ2-5; TRBD2 aligns across 9 bases. The CDR3 covers 15 residues. The ends lost 5 bases at V and 4 bases at J; junction bases unmatched: 8. The V gene's germline CDR1 is SGHVS and CDR2 FQNEAQ. For the CDR3, the DNA is TGTGCCAGCAGCGAGACTAGCGGAACCTCAGAGACCCAGTACTTC. Amino acids: CASSETSGTSETQYF.

Note on this clonotype: A read error may explain this, as a much larger clone is one base away. The rearrangement links TRBV12-3 or TRBV12-4 to TRBJ1-2, with D tentatively TRBD1 (5 bases). CDR3 length: 12 amino acids. Trimming took 4 bases from V and 8 from J, leaving 11 bases between them. CDR3 loop: CASSSRRGGYTF. In DNA, the CDR3 is TGTGCCAGCAGTTCGAGAAGGGGCGGCTACACCTTC.

The table lists this clonotype with many counts. The V call is TRBV7-6, the J call TRBJ2-7; D is undetermined. Germline assignment: CDR1 SGHVS and CDR2 FNYEAQ. The V and J ends lost 1 base and 6 bases respectively, with 10 bases between them. The CDR3 extends over 13 amino acids. The CDR3 DNA is TGTGCCAGCAGCTTAGGCCCCCCGTTCGAGCAGTACTTC. The encoded protein is CASSLGPPFEQYF.

This clonotype was observed many times. The chain links TRBV11-2 to TRBJ2-3; no reliable D call. The V gene's germline CDR1 is SGHAT and CDR2 FQNNGV. The CDR3 consists of 15 residues. V was pared by 1 base and J by 6 bases, with 14 bases between. The CDR3 DNA reads as TGTGCCAGCAGCTTAGGGACCTCCCGAGGCGATACGCAGTATTTT. Translation gives CASSLGTSRGDTQYF.

Many counts were recorded for this clonotype. The genes are TRBV28 and TRBJ2-1; a weak D match, TRBD2 (6 bases). The CDR3 length is 16 residues. CDR1 is MDHEN and CDR2 is SYDVKM in the germline V gene. V was pared by 8 bases and J by 6 bases, with 23 bases between. CDR3 sequence: CASRSPRGLDFNEQFF. CDR3 nucleotide sequence: TGTGCCAGCCGTTCGCCCCGGGGACTCGACTTCAATGAGCAGTTCTTC. Together with reference TRBV28 and TRBJ2-1, the CDR3 gives the full variable domain: DVKVTQSSRYLVKRTGEKVFLECVQDMDHENMFWYRQDPGLGLRLIYFSYDVKMKEKGDIPEGYSVSREKKERFSLILESASTNQTSMYLCASRSPRGLDFNEQFFGPGTRLTVL.

This sequence joins TRBV7-3 and TRBJ2-1; weak D call: TRBD2 (6 bases). The CDR3 spans 13 residues. V lost 5 bases, J lost 5 bases, and 10 bases lay in between. Per germline, CDR1 SGHTA and CDR2 FQGTGA. CDR3 nucleotide sequence: TGTGCCAGCAGCACGGGACTGGACAATGAGCAGTTCTTC. Encoded protein: CASSTGLDNEQFF.

This clonotype was detected ten times or more. The V and J genes are TRBV30 and TRBJ1-1; 8 nucleotides match TRBD1. Germline CDR1 reads GTSNPN; CDR2 reads SVGIG (reference sequence). The CDR3 is made up of 15 amino acids. Trimming at V came to 0 bases and at J to 6 bases, leaving 9 bases not matched to a gene. As DNA, the CDR3 is TGTGCCTGGAGTGTAAGGGCAGGGGGCAACGCTGAAGCTTTCTTT. Its protein is CAWSVRAGGNAEAFF.

This clonotype was observed at least ten times. V usage is TRBV19 and J usage is TRBJ1-2; a possible D gene is TRBD1 (5 bases). This CDR3 region has 16 residues. Per germline, CDR1 LNHDA and CDR2 SQIVND (reference sequence). Trimming cost V 5 bases and J 2 bases, with 18 bases left between them. As DNA, the CDR3 is TGTGCCAGTAGTCCCGGCCCGGGACTGTTAAACTATGGCTACACCTTC. Residues: CASSPGPGLLNYGYTF.

This clonotype was picked up many times. This chain connects TRBV7-9 to TRBJ1-5; a weak D match, TRBD1 (6 bases). The CDR3 is 14 amino acids. V was pared by 1 base and J by 6 bases, with 10 bases between. CDR1 SEHNR and CDR2 FQNEAQ come from the germline V gene (reference sequence). CDR3 DNA sequence: TGTGCCAGCAGCTTAGGGCAGGGGCCTCAGCCCCAGCATTTT. Protein product: CASSLGQGPQPQHF.

This clonotype showed up many times. The chain recombines TRBV28 with TRBJ1-4; D is perhaps TRBD1 (6 bases). The V end lost 6 bases, the J end lost 0 bases, and 11 bases lay between the germline ends. There are 15 residues in the CDR3. In germline, CDR1 is MDHEN, CDR2 SYDVKM. The CDR3 region has the DNA TGTGCCAGCAGACCAGGGGAAGCAACTAATGAAAAACTGTTTTTT. It codes for CASRPGEATNEKLFF.

This clonotype was picked up many times. V and J are TRBV6-1 and TRBJ1-5; D remains ambiguous. This CDR3 region has 12 residues. The V gene's germline CDR1 is MNHNS and CDR2 SASEGT. Trimming removed 10 bases from V and 6 bases from J, with 13 bases in between. DNA for the CDR3: TGTGCCACCTCCCCAGGAGGTCAGCCCCAGCATTTT. Amino acids: CATSPGGQPQHF.

This clonotype was recorded many times. The chain recombines TRBV28 with TRBJ1-2, with 7 positions matching TRBD1. Germline V gene data show CDR1 as MDHEN and CDR2 as SYDVKM. This CDR3 region has 14 residues. Losses at the gene ends were 4 bases for V and 4 bases for J; bases not matched to a gene: 6. CDR3 residues: CASSSSGGPYGYTF. The CDR3 nucleotides read TGTGCCAGCAGTTCATCAGGGGGACCCTATGGCTACACCTTC.

This rearrangement joins TRBV6-2 or TRBV6-3 to TRBJ2-2, with a weak D call TRBD2 (5 bases). The CDR3 contains 16 residues. Per germline, CDR1 MNHEY and CDR2 SVGEGT. Between the trimmed V and J ends, which lost 2 bases and 1 base, there was a span of 11 bases. CDR3 nucleotides: TGTGCCAGCAGTTACCGGGCACGGGAGAACACCGGGGAGCTGTTTTTT. Translating it yields CASSYRARENTGELFF.

The rearrangement joins TRBV4-2 to TRBJ2-2, with 7 bases fitting TRBD2. Germline V CDR1 and CDR2: LGHNA, YNFKEQ. This CDR3 is built from 16 residues. The V gene end was trimmed by 2 bases and the J gene end by 3 bases; junction bases not matched to a gene: 6. DNA of the CDR3: TGTGCCAGCAGCCAAATCTTTGCGGGAGACACCGGGGAGCTGTTTTTT. Translated: CASSQIFAGDTGELFF.